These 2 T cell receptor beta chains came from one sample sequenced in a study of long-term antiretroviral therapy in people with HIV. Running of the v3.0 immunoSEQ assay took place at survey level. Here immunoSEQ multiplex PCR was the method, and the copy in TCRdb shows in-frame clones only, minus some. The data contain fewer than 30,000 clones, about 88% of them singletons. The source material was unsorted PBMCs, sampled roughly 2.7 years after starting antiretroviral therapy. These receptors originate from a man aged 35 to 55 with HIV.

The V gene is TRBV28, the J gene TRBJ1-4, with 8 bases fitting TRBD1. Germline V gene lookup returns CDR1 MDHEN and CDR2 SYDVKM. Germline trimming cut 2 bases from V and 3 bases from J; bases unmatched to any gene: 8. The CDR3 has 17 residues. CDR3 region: CASSLIGQGMANEKLFF. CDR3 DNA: TGTGCCAGCAGTTTAATAGGACAGGGAATGGCTAATGAAAAACTGTTTTTT.

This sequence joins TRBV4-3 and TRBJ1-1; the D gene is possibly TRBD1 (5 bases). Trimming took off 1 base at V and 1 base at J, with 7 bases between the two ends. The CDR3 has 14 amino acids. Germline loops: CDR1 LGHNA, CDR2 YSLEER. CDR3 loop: CASSQGTRNTEAFF. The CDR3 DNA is TGCGCCAGCAGCCAAGGGACACGGAACACTGAAGCTTTCTTT.